Presented here are 2 T cell receptor beta chains from one specimen sequenced in a study of cytomegalovirus exposure and HLA in healthy donors. The PCR contained 60 Vbeta and 13 Jbeta primers. Libraries were prepared by immunoSEQ multiplex PCR; TCRdb keeps only in-frame clonotypes and omits some of them. Among some 150,000 clones, approximately 79% were seen once, and the ten largest hold about 4.3%. The sample taken for sequencing was PBMCs. These receptors came from a man aged 18 to 29 in good health and CMV-seropositive.

J is TRBJ1-1 and V is TRBV19; possibly TRBD1 for D (5 bases). V was cut by 7 bases and J by 4 bases, with 16 bases left in between. The germline V gene encodes CDR1 LNHDA and CDR2 SQIVND (reference sequence). This CDR3 has 14 amino acids. The CDR3 bases are TGTGCCAGTACGGAGGGGCGCCGGGGCACTGAAGCTTTCTTT. Its protein product is CASTEGRRGTEAFF.

This chain links TRBV28 with TRBJ2-7; D possibly corresponds to TRBD2 (6 bases). The CDR3 contains 13 residues. Deletions cut 4 bases from V and 2 bases from J, with 9 bases between. Germline V CDR1 and CDR2: MDHEN, SYDVKM. DNA of the CDR3: TGTGCCAGCAGTTCCCCGGGGGCCTACGAGCAGTACTTC. It is translated as CASSSPGAYEQYF.